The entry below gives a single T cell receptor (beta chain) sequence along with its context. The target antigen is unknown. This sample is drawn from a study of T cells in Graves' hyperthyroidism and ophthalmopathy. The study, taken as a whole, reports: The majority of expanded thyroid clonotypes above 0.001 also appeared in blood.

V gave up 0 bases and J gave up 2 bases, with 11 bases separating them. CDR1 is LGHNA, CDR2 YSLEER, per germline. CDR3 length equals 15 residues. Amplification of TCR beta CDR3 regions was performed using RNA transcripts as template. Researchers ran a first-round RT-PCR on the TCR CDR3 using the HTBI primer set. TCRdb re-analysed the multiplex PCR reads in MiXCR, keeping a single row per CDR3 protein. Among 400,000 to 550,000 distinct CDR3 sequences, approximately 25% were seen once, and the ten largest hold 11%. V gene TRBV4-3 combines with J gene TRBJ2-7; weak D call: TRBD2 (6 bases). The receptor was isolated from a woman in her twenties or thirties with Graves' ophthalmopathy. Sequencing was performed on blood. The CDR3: CASSQDKPGAYEQYF. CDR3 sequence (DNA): TGCGCCAGCAGCCAAGATAAACCGGGAGCCTACGAGCAGTACTTC.